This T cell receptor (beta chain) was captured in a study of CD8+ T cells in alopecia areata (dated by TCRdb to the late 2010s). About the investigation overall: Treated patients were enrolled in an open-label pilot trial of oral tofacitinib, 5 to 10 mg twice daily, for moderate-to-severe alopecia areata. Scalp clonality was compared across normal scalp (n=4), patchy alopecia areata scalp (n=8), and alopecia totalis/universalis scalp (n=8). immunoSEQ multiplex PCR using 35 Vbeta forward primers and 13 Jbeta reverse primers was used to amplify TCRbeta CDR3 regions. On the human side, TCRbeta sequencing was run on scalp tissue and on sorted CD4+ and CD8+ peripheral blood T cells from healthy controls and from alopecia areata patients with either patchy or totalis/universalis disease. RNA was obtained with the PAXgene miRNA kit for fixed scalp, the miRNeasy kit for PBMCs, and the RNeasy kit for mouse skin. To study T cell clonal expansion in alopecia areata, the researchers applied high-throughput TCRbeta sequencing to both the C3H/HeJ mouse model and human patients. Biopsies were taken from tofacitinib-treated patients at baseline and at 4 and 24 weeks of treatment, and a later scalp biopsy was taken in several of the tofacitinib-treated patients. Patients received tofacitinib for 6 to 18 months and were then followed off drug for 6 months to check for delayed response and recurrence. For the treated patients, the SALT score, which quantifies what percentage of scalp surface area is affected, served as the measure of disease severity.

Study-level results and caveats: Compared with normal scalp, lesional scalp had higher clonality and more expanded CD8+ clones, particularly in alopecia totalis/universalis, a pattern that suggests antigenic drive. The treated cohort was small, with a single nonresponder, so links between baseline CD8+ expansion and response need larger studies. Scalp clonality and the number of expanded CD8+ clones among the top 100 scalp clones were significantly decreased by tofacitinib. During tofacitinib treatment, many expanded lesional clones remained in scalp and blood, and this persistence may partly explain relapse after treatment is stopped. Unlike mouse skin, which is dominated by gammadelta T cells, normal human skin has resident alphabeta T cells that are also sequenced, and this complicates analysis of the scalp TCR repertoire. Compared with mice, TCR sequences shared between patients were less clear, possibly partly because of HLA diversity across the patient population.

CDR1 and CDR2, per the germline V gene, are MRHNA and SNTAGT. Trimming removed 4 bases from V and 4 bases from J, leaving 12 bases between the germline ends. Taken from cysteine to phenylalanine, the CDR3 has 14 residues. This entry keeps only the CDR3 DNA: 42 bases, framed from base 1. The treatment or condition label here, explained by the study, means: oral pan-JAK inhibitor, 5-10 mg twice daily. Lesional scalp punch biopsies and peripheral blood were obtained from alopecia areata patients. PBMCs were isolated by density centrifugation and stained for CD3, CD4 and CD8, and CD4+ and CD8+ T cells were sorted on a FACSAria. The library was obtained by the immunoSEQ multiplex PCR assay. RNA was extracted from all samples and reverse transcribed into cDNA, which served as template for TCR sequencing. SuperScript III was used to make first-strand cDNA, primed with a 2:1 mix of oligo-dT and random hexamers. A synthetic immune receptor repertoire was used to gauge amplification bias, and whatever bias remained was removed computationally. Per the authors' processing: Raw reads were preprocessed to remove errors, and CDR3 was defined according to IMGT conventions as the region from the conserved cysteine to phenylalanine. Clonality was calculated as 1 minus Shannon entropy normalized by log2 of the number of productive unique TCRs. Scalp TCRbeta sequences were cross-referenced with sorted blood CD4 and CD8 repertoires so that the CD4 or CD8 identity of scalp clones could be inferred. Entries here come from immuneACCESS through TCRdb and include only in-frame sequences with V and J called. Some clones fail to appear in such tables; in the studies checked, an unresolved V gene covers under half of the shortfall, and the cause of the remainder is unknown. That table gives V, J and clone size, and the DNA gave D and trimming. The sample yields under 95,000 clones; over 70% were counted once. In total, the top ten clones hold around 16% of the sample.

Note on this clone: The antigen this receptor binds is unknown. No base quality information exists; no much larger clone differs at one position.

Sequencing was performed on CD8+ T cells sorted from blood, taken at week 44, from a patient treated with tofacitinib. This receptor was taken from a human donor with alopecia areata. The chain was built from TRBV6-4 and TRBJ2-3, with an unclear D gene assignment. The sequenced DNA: TGTGCCAGCAGTGCCTCTCAAATTTCAGATACGCAGTATTTT. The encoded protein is CASSASQISDTQYF.